This T cell receptor (beta chain) was captured by sequencing in a study of patients and donors after allogeneic stem cell transplantation. Per germline, CDR1 SSHAT and CDR2 FNYEAQ (reference sequence). CDR3 length: 16 residues. This clonotype occurred a few times. The junction and the germline gene differ at one end; a read error may be behind it. TCRdb called the RT-PCR reads again in MiXCR, with one record for every CDR3 protein. Of 900,000 to 1,000,000 distinct CDR3 sequences in the sample, 18% were seen once. This chain joins TRBV7-7 and TRBJ2-7; D is possibly TRBD1 (6 bases). Sequenced input: blood, either unsorted or a sorted T cell fraction (not recorded which). This TCR derives from a human donor who was either an allogeneic HSCT recipient or a stem cell or donor lymphocyte infusion donor (not recorded which). It is not recorded whose cells these are; they may come from a transplant donor. CDR3 sequence (DNA): TGTGCTAGCAGCCCTACAACAGGGCCCCTCTCCTACGAGCAGTACTTC. This encodes CASSPTTGPLSYEQYF.